This paragraph covers one T cell receptor (beta chain) sequence. Its target is unknown. The sample belongs to a study of OX40 agonist ivuxolimab in advanced cancers. About the study: Patients with prior anti-PD-1, anti-PD-L1 or anti-CTLA-4 therapy were eligible; 35% to 50% had some.

Study conclusions and caveats: Compared with others, partial responders at 0.1-3.0 mg/kg displayed clonal expansion among the lowest.

The CDR3 contains 15 residues. Trimming stripped 1 base from V and 2 bases from J, with 11 bases between. Per the germline V gene, CDR1 is LNHDA and CDR2 is SQIVND (reference sequence). Some clones are missing from TCRdb's copy, which holds only in-frame ones; the method was immunoSEQ multiplex PCR. The sample contains about 46,000 clones, around 91% of which appear only once. The sequencing here drew on CD4+ or CD8+ T cells sorted from blood, taken in a trial of the OX40 agonist ivuxolimab. V gene TRBV19 combines with J gene TRBJ1-2, with TRBD1 as a possible D gene (6 bases). The sequence came from an adult with an advanced solid tumor such as melanoma, head and neck, liver or kidney cancer. The CDR3: CASSIASRGNYGYTF. For the CDR3, the DNA is TGTGCCAGTAGTATAGCGTCCAGGGGCAACTATGGCTACACCTTC.